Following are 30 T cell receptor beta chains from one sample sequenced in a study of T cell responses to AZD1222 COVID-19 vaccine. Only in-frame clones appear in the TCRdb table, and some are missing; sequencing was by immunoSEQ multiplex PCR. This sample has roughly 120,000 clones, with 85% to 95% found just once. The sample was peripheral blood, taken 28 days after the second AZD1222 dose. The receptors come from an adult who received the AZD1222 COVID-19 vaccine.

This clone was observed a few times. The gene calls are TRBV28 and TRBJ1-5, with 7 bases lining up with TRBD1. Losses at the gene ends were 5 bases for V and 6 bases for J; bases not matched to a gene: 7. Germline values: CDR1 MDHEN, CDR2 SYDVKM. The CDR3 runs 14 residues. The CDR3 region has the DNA TGTGCCAGCAGTCTACGACAGGGAGGTCAGCCCCAGCATTTT. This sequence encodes CASSLRQGGQPQHF. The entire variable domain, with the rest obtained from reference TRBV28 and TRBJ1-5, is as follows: DVKVTQSSRYLVKRTGEKVFLECVQDMDHENMFWYRQDPGLGLRLIYFSYDVKMKEKGDIPEGYSVSREKKERFSLILESASTNQTSMYLCASSLRQGGQPQHFGDGTRLSIL.

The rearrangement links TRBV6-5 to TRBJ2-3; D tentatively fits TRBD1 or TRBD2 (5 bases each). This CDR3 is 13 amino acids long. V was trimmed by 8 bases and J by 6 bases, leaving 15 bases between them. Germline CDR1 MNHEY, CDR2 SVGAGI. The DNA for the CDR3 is TGTGCCAGCCTAAAAGAGGGACCGGATACGCAGTATTTT. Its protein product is CASLKEGPDTQYF.

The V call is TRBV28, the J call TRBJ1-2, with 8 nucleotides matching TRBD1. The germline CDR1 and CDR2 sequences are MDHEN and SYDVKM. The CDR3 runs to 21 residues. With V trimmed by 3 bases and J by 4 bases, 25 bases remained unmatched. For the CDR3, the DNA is TGTGCCAGCAGTTTTCTGGGGACGTGGACAGGGAATCACCTAGAGTTCTATGGCTACACCTTC. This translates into CASSFLGTWTGNHLEFYGYTF.

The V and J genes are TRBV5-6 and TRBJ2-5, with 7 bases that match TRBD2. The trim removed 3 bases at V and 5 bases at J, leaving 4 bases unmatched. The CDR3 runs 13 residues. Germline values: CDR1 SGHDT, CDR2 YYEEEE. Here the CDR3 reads CASSYGLVETQYF. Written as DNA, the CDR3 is TGTGCCAGCAGCTACGGACTAGTGGAGACCCAGTACTTC.

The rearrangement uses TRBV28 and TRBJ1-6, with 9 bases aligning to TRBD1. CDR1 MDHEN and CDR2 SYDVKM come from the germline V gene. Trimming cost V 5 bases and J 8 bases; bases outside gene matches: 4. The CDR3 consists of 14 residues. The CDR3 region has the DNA TGTGCCAGCAGTCCGTGGACAGGGGATTCACCCCTCCACTTT. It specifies CASSPWTGDSPLHF.

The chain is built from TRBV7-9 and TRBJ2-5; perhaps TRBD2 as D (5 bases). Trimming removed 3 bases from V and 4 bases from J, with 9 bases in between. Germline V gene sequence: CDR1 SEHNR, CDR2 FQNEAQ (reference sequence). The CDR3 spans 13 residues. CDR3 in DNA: TGTGCCAGCAGCTTGGAGGTTAGAGAGACCCAGTACTTC. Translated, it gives CASSLEVRETQYF.

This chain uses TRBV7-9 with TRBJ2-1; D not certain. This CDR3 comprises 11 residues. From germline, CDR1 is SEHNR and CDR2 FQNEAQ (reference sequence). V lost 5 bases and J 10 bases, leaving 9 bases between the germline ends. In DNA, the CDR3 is TGTGCCAGCAGCGAAACCAGGGAGCAGTTCTTC. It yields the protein CASSETREQFF.

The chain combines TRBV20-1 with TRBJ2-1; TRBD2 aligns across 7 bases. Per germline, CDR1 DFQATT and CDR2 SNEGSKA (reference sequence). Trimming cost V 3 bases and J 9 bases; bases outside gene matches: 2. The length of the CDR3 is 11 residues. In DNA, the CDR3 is TGCAGTGCTAGCCCTAGCGGTGAGCAGTTCTTC. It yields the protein CSASPSGEQFF.

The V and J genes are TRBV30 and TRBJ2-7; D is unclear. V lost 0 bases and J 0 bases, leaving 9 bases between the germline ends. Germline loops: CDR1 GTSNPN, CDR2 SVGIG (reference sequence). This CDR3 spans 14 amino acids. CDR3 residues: CAWSVKQISYEQYF. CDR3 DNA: TGTGCCTGGAGTGTAAAACAGATCTCCTACGAGCAGTACTTC.

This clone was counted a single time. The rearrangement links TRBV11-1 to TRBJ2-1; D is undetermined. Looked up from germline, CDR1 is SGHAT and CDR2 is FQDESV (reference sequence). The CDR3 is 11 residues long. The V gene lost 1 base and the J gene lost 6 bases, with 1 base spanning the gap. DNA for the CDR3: TGTGCCAGCAGCTTAGGCAATGAGCAGTTCTTC. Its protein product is CASSLGNEQFF. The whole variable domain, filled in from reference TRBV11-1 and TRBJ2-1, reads EAEVAQSPRYKITEKSQAVAFWCDPISGHATLYWYRQILGQGPELLVQFQDESVVDDSQLPKDRFSAERLKGVDSTLKIQPAELGDSAMYLCASSLGNEQFFGPGTRLTVL.

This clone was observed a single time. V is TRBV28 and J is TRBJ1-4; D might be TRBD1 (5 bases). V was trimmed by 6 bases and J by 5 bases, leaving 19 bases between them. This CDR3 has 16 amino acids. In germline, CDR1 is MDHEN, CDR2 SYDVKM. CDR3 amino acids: CASSMETAVLNEKLFF. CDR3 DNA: TGTGCCAGCAGCATGGAGACAGCAGTCCTAAATGAAAAACTGTTTTTT. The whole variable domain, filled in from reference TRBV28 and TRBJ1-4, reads DVKVTQSSRYLVKRTGEKVFLECVQDMDHENMFWYRQDPGLGLRLIYFSYDVKMKEKGDIPEGYSVSREKKERFSLILESASTNQTSMYLCASSMETAVLNEKLFFGSGTQLSVL.

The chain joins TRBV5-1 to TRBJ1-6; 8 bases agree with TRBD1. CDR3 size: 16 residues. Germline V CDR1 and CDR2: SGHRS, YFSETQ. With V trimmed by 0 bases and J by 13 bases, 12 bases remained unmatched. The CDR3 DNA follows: TGCGCCAGCAGCTTGGAACCTCGGACAGGGTTCGGGCCCCTCCACTTT. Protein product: CASSLEPRTGFGPLHF.

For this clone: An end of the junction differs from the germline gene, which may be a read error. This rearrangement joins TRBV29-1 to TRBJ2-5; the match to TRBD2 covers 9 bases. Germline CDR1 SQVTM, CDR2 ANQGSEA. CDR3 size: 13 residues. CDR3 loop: CSVEAGGTETQYF. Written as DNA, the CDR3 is TGCAGCGTGGAAGCGGGAGGAACGGAGACCCAGTACTTC.

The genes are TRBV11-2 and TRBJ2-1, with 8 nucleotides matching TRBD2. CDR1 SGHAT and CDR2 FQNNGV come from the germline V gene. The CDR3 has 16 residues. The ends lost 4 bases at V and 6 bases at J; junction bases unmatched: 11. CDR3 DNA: TGTGCCAGCAGCTCTCGGGGGGGGCTTGGGAGCAATGAGCAGTTCTTC. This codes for CASSSRGGLGSNEQFF.

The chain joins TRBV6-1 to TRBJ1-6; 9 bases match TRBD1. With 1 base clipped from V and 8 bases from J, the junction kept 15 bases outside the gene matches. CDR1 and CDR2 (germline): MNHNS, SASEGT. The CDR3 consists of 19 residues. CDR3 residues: CASSEVSSGWGQGHSPLHF. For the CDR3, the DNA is TGTGCCAGCAGTGAAGTTTCCTCTGGTTGGGGACAGGGACATTCACCCCTCCACTTT.

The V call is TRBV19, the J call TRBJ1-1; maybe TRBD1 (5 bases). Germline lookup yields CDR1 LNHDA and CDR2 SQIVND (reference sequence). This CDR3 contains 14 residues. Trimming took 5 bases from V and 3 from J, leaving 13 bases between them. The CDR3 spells CASSRYTRDTEAFF. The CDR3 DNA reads TGTGCCAGTAGTCGGTATACCAGGGACACTGAAGCTTTCTTT.

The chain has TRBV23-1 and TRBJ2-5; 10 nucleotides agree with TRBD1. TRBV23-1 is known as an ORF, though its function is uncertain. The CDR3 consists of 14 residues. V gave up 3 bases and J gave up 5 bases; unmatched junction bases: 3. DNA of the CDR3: TGCGCCAGCAGTCATTCGGGACAGGGGGAGACCCAGTACTTC. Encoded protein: CASSHSGQGETQYF.

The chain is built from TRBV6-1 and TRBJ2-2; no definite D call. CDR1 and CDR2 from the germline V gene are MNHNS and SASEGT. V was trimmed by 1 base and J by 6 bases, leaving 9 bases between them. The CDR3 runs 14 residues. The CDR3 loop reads CASSEVSPAGELFF. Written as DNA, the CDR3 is TGTGCCAGCAGTGAAGTGTCTCCCGCCGGGGAGCTGTTTTTT.

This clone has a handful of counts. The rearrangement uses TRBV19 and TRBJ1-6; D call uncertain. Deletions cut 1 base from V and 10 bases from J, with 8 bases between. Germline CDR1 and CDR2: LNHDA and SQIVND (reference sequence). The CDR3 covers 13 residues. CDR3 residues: CASSIAPRSPLHF. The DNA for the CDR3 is TGTGCCAGTAGTATAGCTCCTCGCTCACCCCTCCACTTT.

The CDR3 region is CASGGYNEQFF. CDR3 coding DNA: TGTGCCAGCGGCGGGTACAATGAGCAGTTCTTC. The V call is TRBV6-5, the J call TRBJ2-1; the D gene is possibly TRBD2 (5 bases). The CDR3 totals 11 residues. Trimming cost V 8 bases and J 4 bases, with 6 bases left between them. Germline loops: CDR1 MNHEY, CDR2 SVGAGI.

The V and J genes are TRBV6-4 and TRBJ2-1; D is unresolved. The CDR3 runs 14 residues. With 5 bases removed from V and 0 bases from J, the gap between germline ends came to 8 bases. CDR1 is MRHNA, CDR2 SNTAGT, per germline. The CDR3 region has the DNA TGTGCCAGCAGTATGGAAAGCTCCTACAATGAGCAGTTCTTC. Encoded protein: CASSMESSYNEQFF.

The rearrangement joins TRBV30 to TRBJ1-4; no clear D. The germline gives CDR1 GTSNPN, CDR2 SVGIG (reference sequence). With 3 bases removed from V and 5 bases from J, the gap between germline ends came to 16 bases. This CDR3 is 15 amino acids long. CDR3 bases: TGTGCCTGGAGCCCCTCCGGAGGACCGAATGAAAAACTGTTTTTT. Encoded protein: CAWSPSGGPNEKLFF.

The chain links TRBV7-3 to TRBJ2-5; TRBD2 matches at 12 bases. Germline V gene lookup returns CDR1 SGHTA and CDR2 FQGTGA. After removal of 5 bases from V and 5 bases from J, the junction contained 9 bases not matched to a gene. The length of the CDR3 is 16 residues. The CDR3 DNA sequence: TGTGCCAGCAGCGAGACTAGCGGGGGCGAGTGGGAGACCCAGTACTTC. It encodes CASSETSGGEWETQYF.

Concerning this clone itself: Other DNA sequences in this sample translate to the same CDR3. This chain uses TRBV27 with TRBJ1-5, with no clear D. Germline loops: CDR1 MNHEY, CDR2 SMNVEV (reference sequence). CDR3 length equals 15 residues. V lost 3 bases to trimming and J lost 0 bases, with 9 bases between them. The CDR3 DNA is TGTGCCAGCAGTTTGTCGAGTTATAGCAATCAGCCCCAGCATTTT. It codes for CASSLSSYSNQPQHF.

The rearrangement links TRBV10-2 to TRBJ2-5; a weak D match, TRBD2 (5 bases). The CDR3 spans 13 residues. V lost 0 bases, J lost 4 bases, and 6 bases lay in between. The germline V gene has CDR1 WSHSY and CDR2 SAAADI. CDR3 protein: CASSESGRETQYF. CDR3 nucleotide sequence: TGCGCCAGCAGTGAGTCGGGGAGAGAGACCCAGTACTTC.

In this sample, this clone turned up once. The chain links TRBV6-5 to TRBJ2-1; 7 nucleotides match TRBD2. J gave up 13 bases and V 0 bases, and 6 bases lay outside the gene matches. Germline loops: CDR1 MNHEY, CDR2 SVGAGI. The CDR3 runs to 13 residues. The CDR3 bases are TGTGCCAGCAGTTACTCGGGGCCGGGAGGTCAGTTCTTC. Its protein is CASSYSGPGGQFF.

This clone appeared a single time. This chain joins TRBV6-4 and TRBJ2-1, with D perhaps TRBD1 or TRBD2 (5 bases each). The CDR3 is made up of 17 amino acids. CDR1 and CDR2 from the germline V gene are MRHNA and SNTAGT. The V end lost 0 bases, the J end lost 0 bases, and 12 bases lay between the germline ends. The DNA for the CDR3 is TGTGCCAGCAGTGACTCAGCCGAGGGGAGCTCCTACAATGAGCAGTTCTTC. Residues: CASSDSAEGSSYNEQFF.

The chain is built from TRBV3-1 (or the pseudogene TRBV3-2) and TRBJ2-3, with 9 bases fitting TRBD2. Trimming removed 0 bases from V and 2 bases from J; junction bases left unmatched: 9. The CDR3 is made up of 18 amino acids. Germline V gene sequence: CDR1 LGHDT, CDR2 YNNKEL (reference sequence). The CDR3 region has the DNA TGTGCCAGCAGCCAAGAAATGGGTAGCGGGAGTACCACAGATACGCAGTATTTT. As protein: CASSQEMGSGSTTDTQYF.

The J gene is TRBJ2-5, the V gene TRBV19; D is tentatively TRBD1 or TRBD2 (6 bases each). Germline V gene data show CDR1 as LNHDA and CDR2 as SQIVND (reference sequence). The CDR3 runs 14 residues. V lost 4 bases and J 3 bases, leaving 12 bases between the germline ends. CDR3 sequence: CASSRGAGEETQYF. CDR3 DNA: TGTGCCAGTAGTAGGGGGGCAGGGGAAGAGACCCAGTACTTC. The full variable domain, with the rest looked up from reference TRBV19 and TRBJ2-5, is DGGITQSPKYLFRKEGQNVTLSCEQNLNHDAMYWYRQDPGQGLRLIYYSQIVNDFQKGDIAEGYSVSREKKESFPLTVTSAQKNPTAFYLCASSRGAGEETQYFGPGTRLLVL.

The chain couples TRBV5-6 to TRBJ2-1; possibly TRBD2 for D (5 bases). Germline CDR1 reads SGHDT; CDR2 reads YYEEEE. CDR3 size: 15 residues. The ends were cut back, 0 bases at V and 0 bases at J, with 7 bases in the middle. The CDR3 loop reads CASSLDRGSYNEQFF. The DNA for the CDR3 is TGTGCCAGCAGCTTGGACCGGGGCTCCTACAATGAGCAGTTCTTC.